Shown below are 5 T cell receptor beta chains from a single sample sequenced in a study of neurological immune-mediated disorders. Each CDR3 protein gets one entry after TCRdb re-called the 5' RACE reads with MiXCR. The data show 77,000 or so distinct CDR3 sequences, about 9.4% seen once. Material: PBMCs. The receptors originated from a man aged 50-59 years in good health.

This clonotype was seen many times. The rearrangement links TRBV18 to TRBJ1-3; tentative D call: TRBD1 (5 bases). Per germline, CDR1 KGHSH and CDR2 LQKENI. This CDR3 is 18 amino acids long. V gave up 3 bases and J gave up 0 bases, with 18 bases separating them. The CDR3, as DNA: TGTGCCAGCTCACCCACCTTTGGGACCGCAAACTCTGGAAACACCATATATTTT. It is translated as CASSPTFGTANSGNTIYF.

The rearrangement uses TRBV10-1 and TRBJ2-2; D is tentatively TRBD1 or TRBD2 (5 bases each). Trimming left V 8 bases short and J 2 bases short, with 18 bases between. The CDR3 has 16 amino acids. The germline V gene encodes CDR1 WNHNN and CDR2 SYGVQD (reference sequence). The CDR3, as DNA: TGCGCCAGCGGAACCGGGACCTCGGCCAACACCGGGGAGCTGTTTTTT. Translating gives CASGTGTSANTGELFF.

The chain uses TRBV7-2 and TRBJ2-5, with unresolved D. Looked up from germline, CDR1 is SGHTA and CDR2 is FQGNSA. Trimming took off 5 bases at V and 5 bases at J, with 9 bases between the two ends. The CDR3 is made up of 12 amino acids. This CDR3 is CASSPVAETQYF. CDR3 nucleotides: TGTGCCAGCAGCCCGGTTGCGGAGACCCAGTACTTC.

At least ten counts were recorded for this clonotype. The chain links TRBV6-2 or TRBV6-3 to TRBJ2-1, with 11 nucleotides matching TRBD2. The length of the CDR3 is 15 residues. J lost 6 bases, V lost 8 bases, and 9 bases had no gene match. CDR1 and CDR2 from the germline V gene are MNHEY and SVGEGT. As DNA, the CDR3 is TGTGCCAGCTCCAAAAGTACTAGCGGGAGCAATGAGCAGTTCTTC. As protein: CASSKSTSGSNEQFF.

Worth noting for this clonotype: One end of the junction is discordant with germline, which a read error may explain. The chain's CDR3 is CAVSPGQGFSGELFF. The CDR3 DNA is TGTGCCGTCAGTCCGGGACAGGGGTTTTCCGGGGAGCTGTTTTTT. The chain employs TRBV10-3 and TRBJ2-2; 10 bases line up with TRBD1. This CDR3 is built from 15 residues. Germline-derived CDR1 and CDR2 are ENHRY and SYGVKD.